This TCR beta chain was sequenced for a study of regulatory T cells in long-lasting Graves disease. Time point given: newly diagnosed GD, antithyroid drugs for less than 3 months. Construction of the TCR library relied on RNA isolated from PBMCs. Study-wide findings and caveats: Possibly, too few samples lowered accuracy.

Germline CDR1 and CDR2: SGHTA and FQGTGA. The CDR3 runs to 16 residues. V dropped 5 bases and J dropped 7; count of bases not matched to a gene: 7. This clonotype was counted many times. What it binds is unknown. Sequencing libraries for TCR beta were prepared with iRepertoire HTBI primers and Arm-PCR of CDR3 regions. Via MiXCR, TCRdb re-called the multiplex PCR reads, giving one row per CDR3 protein. The repertoire includes about 360,000 distinct CDR3 sequences, 15% to 20% of them detected once, and about 19% sits in the top ten. The sample also formed part of further work on T cells in Graves' hyperthyroidism and ophthalmopathy. That study adds: The blood repertoire included most of the expanded thyroid clonotypes above 0.001.

The chain links TRBV7-3 to TRBJ2-1; 14 nucleotides match TRBD2. This TCR came from a woman under 30 with Graves disease. The specimen was peripheral blood mononuclear cells (PBMCs), collected at new diagnosis, from a patient treated with antithyroid drugs. CDR3 bases: TGTGCCAGCAGCCCGAATAGACTAGCGGGAGGGAATGAGCAGTTCTTC. Translating gives CASSPNRLAGGNEQFF.